The 31 T cell receptor beta chains below come from one sample, sequenced in a study of T cells in women clearing cervical HPV infection. Sequenced by immunoSEQ multiplex PCR; TCRdb stores in-frame clones only, minus some. The data show 20,000 to 30,000 clones, and the top ten clones hold roughly 5.5%. What was sequenced was blood buffy coat. All receptors come from a woman between 18 and 70 years old with a cervical HPV16 infection that either progressed to CIN3+ or cleared (not recorded which).

Points on this clone: The CDR3 end lies 3 residues beyond the end of the read and is filled in from the germline J gene. V is TRBV30 and J is TRBJ1-1; no clear D. In germline, CDR1 is GTSNPN, CDR2 SVGIG (reference sequence). The CDR3 covers 12 residues. The CDR3 bases that were read are TGTGCCTGGAGTGCTACCCCCAACGAA. Translation gives CAWSATPNE. The whole CDR3 protein is CAWSATPNEAFF.

This clone shows up as medium-sized (0.01 to 0.1%) by frequency. The DNA ends 3 residues before the CDR3 does, and the rest of the CDR3 is filled in from the germline J gene. This rearrangement joins TRBV18 to TRBJ2-3; 10 nucleotides line up with TRBD2. The CDR3 extends over 15 amino acids. The ends lost 8 bases at V and 3 bases at J; junction bases unmatched: 8. Germline V CDR1 and CDR2: KGHSH, LQKENI. The CDR3 spells CASAVAGGRTDTQYF. The DNA read from the CDR3 is TGTGCCAGCGCTGTAGCGGGGGGCAGAACAGATACG.

On this clone: Sequencing ends 3 residues short of the CDR3 end; the germline J gene provides the rest. V usage is TRBV4-1 and J usage is TRBJ2-7, with TRBD2 identical over 7 bases. The CDR3 runs 14 residues. Germline CDR1 MGHRA, CDR2 YSYEKL. V dropped 3 bases and J dropped 2; count of bases not matched to a gene: 4. CDR3 DNA (partial): TGCGCCAGCAGCCACCCGGCGGGAGCCTACGAG. Encoded protein: CASSHPAGAYE. From start to end, the CDR3 is CASSHPAGAYEQYF.

Concerning this clone: The DNA ends 3 residues before the CDR3 does, and the rest of the CDR3 is filled in from the germline J gene. V is TRBV7-6 and J is TRBJ2-7, with 10 bases aligning to TRBD1. V shed 5 bases and J 0 bases; nucleotides not matched to a gene: 4. Germline lookup yields CDR1 SGHVS and CDR2 FNYEAQ. The CDR3 is 15 amino acids. The CDR3 sequence is CASSPRTGGSYEQYF. CDR3 DNA, as far as it was read: TGTGCCAGCAGCCCCCGGACAGGGGGCTCCTACGAG.

The CDR3 DNA, read in part, is TGTGCCAGCACCCGGGAGGGCGGGGGATCCTCACCC. It is translated as CASTREGGGSSP. The CDR3 reads in full as CASTREGGGSSPLHF. This chain uses TRBV2 with TRBJ1-6, with TRBD1 as a possible D gene (5 bases). The read comes to an end 3 residues before the CDR3 does, leaving the germline J gene to fill in the end. Germline V gene lookup returns CDR1 SNHLY and CDR2 FYNNEI. CDR3 size: 15 residues. Trimming left V 7 bases short and J 10 bases short, with 20 bases between. Supplemented by reference TRBV2 and TRBJ1-6, the full variable domain reads EPEVTQTPSHQVTQMGQEVILRCVPISNHLYFYWYRQILGQKVEFLVSFYNNEISEKSEIFDDQFSVERPDGSNFTLKIRSTKLEDSAMYFCASTREGGGSSPLHFGNGTRLTVT.

Comment on this clone: The read ends 3 residues early relative to the CDR3; the germline J gene fills the gap. The chain has TRBV7-8 and TRBJ1-2; D is unclear. V was cut by 4 bases and J by 7 bases, with 16 bases left in between. This CDR3 has 14 amino acids. Germline CDR1 is SGHVS and CDR2 is FQNEAQ. CDR3 residues: CASSYSQARFGYTF. The part of the CDR3 DNA that was read is TGTGCCAGCAGCTACTCCCAGGCAAGGTTTGGC.

As for this clone: Coverage ceases 3 residues before the CDR3 finishes, and the germline J gene fills in the end. This rearrangement joins TRBV3-1 (or the pseudogene TRBV3-2) to TRBJ1-1; 7 bases map to TRBD1. The V and J ends lost 1 base and 1 base, in that order; junction bases with no gene match: 0. Germline V CDR1 and CDR2: LGHDT, YNNKEL (reference sequence). This CDR3 region has 14 residues. The CDR3 bases that were read are TGTGCCAGCAGCCAAGGACAGGGGAACACTGAA. Its protein is CASSQGQGNTE. The complete CDR3 protein is CASSQGQGNTEAFF.

CDR3 amino acids: CSGLASSYEQYF. CDR3 DNA (partial): TGCAGTGGACTAGCGAGCTCCTACGAG. The rearrangement joins TRBV20-1 to TRBJ2-7, with 8 bases aligning to TRBD2. The CDR3 end is not reached by the read, which stops 3 residues before it; the germline J gene fills it in. Germline V gives CDR1 DFQATT, CDR2 SNEGSKA (reference sequence). The ends lost 7 bases at V and 0 bases at J; junction bases unmatched: 2. The CDR3 contains 12 residues.

By frequency, this clone registers medium-sized (0.01 to 0.1%). With the read ending 3 residues before the CDR3 end, the germline J gene is used to fill in that end. The V gene is TRBV7-2, the J gene TRBJ2-1; D is uncertain. V lost 0 bases and J 7 bases, leaving 13 bases between the germline ends. Germline V CDR1 and CDR2: SGHTA, FQGNSA. The CDR3 has 15 residues. The DNA read from the CDR3 is TGTGCCAGCAGCTTAGCAGCGTCTTACGTAAATGAG. It specifies CASSLAASYVNE. The CDR3 in its entirety is CASSLAASYVNEQFF.

CDR3 bases read: TGTGCCAGCAGCTCGGAAGGGGATACG. Protein: CASSSEGDT. The CDR3 as a whole reads CASSSEGDTQYF. This chain links TRBV7-3 with TRBJ2-3; D remains unclear. The CDR3 goes on 3 residues after the read ends, and that part is filled in from the germline J gene. The CDR3 has 12 amino acids. Germline V lookup: CDR1 SGHTA, CDR2 FQGTGA. V was shortened by 4 bases and J by 6 bases, with 8 bases between the two germline ends.

The sequenced part of the CDR3 DNA is TGTGCTAGTGGTTTGGTACTGTCAATCCTATCCTACGAG. This sequence encodes CASGLVLSILSYE. In full, the CDR3 reads CASGLVLSILSYEQYF. The chain recombines TRBV12-5 with TRBJ2-7; no clear D. The read gets to within 3 residues of the CDR3 end, and the germline J gene fills in the rest. Germline V gene lookup returns CDR1 LGHNT and CDR2 FRNRAP. The CDR3 length is 16 residues. With 0 bases removed from V and 1 base from J, the gap between germline ends came to 13 bases.

With respect to this clone: Sequencing ends 3 residues short of the CDR3 end; the germline J gene provides the rest. V usage is TRBV5-1 and J usage is TRBJ1-1; the D gene is possibly TRBD1 (5 bases). Germline CDR1 is SGHRS and CDR2 is YFSETQ. The germline V and J ends were trimmed by 0 bases and 4 bases, with 13 bases remaining between them. This CDR3 region has 15 residues. The chain's CDR3 is CASSLGGEVSTEAFF. CDR3 DNA, as far as it was read: TGCGCCAGCAGCTTGGGGGGGGAGGTATCCACTGAA.

Comment on this clone: The read stops 3 residues short of the end of the CDR3; the missing end is completed from the germline J gene. The chain couples TRBV10-3 to TRBJ2-5; a weak D match, TRBD2 (6 bases). The CDR3 totals 14 residues. The germline CDR1 and CDR2 sequences are ENHRY and SYGVKD. V was pared by 0 bases and J by 5 bases, with 10 bases between. CDR3: CAISESGGHETQYF. The CDR3 DNA, read in part, is TGTGCCATCAGTGAGTCCGGAGGGCATGAGACC.

On this clone itself: The read ends 3 residues before the CDR3 terminus; that terminus is restored from the germline J gene. The V gene is TRBV20-1, the J gene TRBJ2-5; D not resolved. The CDR3 covers 14 residues. Germline CDR1 reads DFQATT; CDR2 reads SNEGSKA (reference sequence). The germline V and J ends were trimmed by 0 bases and 0 bases, with 8 bases remaining between them. CDR3 region: CSARERRYQETQYF. Incomplete CDR3 DNA: TGCAGTGCTAGAGAACGCAGGTACCAAGAGACC.

Remarks on this clone: The read finishes 3 residues shy of the CDR3 end, and the germline J gene is used to complete it. This chain links TRBV7-6 with TRBJ2-3; 9 bases map to TRBD1. Germline assignment: CDR1 SGHVS and CDR2 FNYEAQ. V gave up 8 bases and J gave up 2 bases; unmatched junction bases: 8. The CDR3 consists of 15 residues. The CDR3 spells CASSEGTGFTDTQYF. The covered CDR3 bases are TGTGCCAGCTCAGAAGGGACAGGGTTCACAGATACG. Full variable domain (outside the CDR3, taken from reference TRBV7-6 and TRBJ2-3): GAGVSQSPRYKVTKRGQDVALRCDPISGHVSLYWYRQALGQGPEFLTYFNYEAQQDKSGLPNDRFSAERPEGSISTLTIQRTEQRDSAMYRCASSEGTGFTDTQYFGPGTRLTVL.

With regard to this clone: With the read ending 3 residues before the CDR3 end, the germline J gene is used to fill in that end. The V call is TRBV6-1, the J call TRBJ2-1; D is perhaps TRBD1 (5 bases). V shed 3 bases and J shed 1 base, with 7 bases lying between them. The CDR3 covers 14 residues. CDR1 and CDR2 (germline): MNHNS, SASEGT. CDR3 DNA, as far as it was read: TGTGCCAGCAGTGATCAGGGTTCCTACAATGAG. Amino acid sequence: CASSDQGSYNE. The CDR3, in full, reads CASSDQGSYNEQFF.

On this clone: The CDR3 extends 3 residues past the end of the read, so its final part is completed from the germline J gene. The J gene is TRBJ1-1, the V gene TRBV7-9; tentatively, D is TRBD1 (5 bases). Germline values: CDR1 SEHNR, CDR2 FQNEAQ (reference sequence). The CDR3 is 13 amino acids. V was shortened by 3 bases and J by 1 base, with 6 bases between the two germline ends. CDR3 DNA (partial): TGTGCCAGCAGCTTCCAGGGGAACACTGAA. Translating gives CASSFQGNTE. The whole CDR3 sequence is CASSFQGNTEAFF.

As concerns this clone: The sequenced fragment ends 3 residues before the CDR3 boundary, so the rest is inferred from the germline J gene. V usage is TRBV18 and J usage is TRBJ1-1; the D gene is possibly TRBD1 (6 bases). CDR3 length: 14 residues. Germline CDR1 and CDR2: KGHSH and LQKENI. Deletions cut 5 bases from V and 4 bases from J, with 14 bases between. The part of the CDR3 DNA that was read is TGTGCCAGCTCAGGAAGGGGGAGTGCCACTGAA. Translated: CASSGRGSATE. The CDR3, in full, reads CASSGRGSATEAFF.

This CDR3 reads CSAPIAGEETQYF. The part of the CDR3 DNA that was read is TGCAGTGCTCCAATAGCGGGAGAGGAGACG. The chain combines TRBV20-1 with TRBJ2-3; 9 nucleotides align to TRBD2. The CDR3 is cut off 3 residues early in the read; its end comes from the germline J gene. Germline V gene lookup returns CDR1 DFQATT and CDR2 SNEGSKA (reference sequence). The CDR3 consists of 13 residues.

Worth noting for this clone: The CDR3 goes on 3 residues after the read ends, and that part is filled in from the germline J gene. The chain uses TRBV7-9 and TRBJ1-1; the D is unclear. This CDR3 contains 14 residues. Germline-derived CDR1 and CDR2 are SEHNR and FQNEAQ (reference sequence). CDR3 loop: CATTGSLSSYEAFF. Partial CDR3 DNA: TGTGCCACTACCGGGTCCTTAAGCTCCTACGAG.

Of note for this clone: Read data end 3 residues before the CDR3 end; the end is taken from the germline J gene. V is TRBV2 and J is TRBJ2-2; 9 positions agree with TRBD2. This CDR3 spans 17 amino acids. Germline assignment: CDR1 SNHLY and CDR2 FYNNEI. Germline trimming cut 4 bases from V and 6 bases from J; bases unmatched to any gene: 12. The CDR3 is CASSGQAGGSVAGELFF. The sequenced part of the CDR3 DNA is TGTGCCAGCAGTGGCCAGGCGGGAGGGTCGGTGGCCGGGGAG. Filled out from reference TRBV2 and TRBJ2-2, the complete variable domain reads EPEVTQTPSHQVTQMGQEVILRCVPISNHLYFYWYRQILGQKVEFLVSFYNNEISEKSEIFDDQFSVERPDGSNFTLKIRSTKLEDSAMYFCASSGQAGGSVAGELFFGEGSRLTVL.

A word on this clone: The observed sequence ends 3 residues before the CDR3 terminus, with the missing tail filled in from the germline J gene. The rearrangement uses TRBV11-3 and TRBJ1-4, with D perhaps TRBD1 (5 bases). The CDR3 length is 15 residues. The germline gives CDR1 SGHNT, CDR2 YENEEA. Incomplete CDR3 DNA: TGTGCCAGCAGCTCCAAGGGGACTTTAAGGTCACCA. Protein sequence: CASSSKGTLRSP. The entire CDR3 reads CASSSKGTLRSPLFF.

For this clone: Read data end 3 residues before the CDR3 end; the end is taken from the germline J gene. This chain uses TRBV6-1 with TRBJ1-2, with 7 positions matching TRBD1. The germline V gene has CDR1 MNHNS and CDR2 SASEGT. CDR3 length: 14 amino acids. J was trimmed by 7 bases and V by 1 base; bases with no gene match: 6. CDR3 bases read: TGTGCCAGCAGTGAAGGGGGACAGATCCTTGGC. Protein: CASSEGGQILG. From start to end, the CDR3 is CASSEGGQILGYTF.

A word on this clone: Read sequence stops 3 residues before the CDR3 end, and the germline J gene provides the missing end. The chain is built from TRBV2 and TRBJ2-3, with 10 bases that match TRBD1. The J segment lost 2 bases and the V segment lost 5 bases, leaving 10 bases of the junction unmatched. The CDR3 runs 17 residues. In germline, CDR1 is SNHLY, CDR2 FYNNEI. The part of the CDR3 DNA that was read is TGTGCCAGCAGTATACCCCGGGACAGGGGAGTCACAGATACG. Amino acids: CASSIPRDRGVTDT. The full CDR3 sequence reads CASSIPRDRGVTDTQYF.

Points on this clone: The read halts 3 residues ahead of the CDR3 end, with the missing end drawn from the germline J gene. This chain uses TRBV6-8 with TRBJ1-1; 7 bases are a match to TRBD1. Germline-derived CDR1 and CDR2 are MNHGY and SAAAGT. The CDR3 runs 13 residues. The sequenced CDR3 bases are TGTGCCTTTGAGACAGTAGACAGGGAAGAA. Its protein is CAFETVDREE. The entire CDR3 protein is CAFETVDREEAFF.

A remark on this clone: Sequencing ends 3 residues short of the CDR3 end; the germline J gene provides the rest. The chain employs TRBV19 and TRBJ1-3; possible D gene TRBD1, 5 bases. Germline V gives CDR1 LNHDA, CDR2 SQIVND (reference sequence). This CDR3 comprises 14 residues. Trimming cost V 4 bases and J 2 bases, with 9 bases left between them. CDR3: CASSTGMAGNTIYF. The sequenced part of the CDR3 DNA is TGTGCCAGTAGTACAGGGATGGCTGGAAACACC.

With respect to this clone: The read ends 3 residues shy of where the CDR3 ends; the end is completed using the germline J gene. The chain has TRBV20-1 and TRBJ2-7, with a possible D match to TRBD1 (6 bases). Germline CDR1 is DFQATT and CDR2 is SNEGSKA (reference sequence). The CDR3 runs 13 residues. V lost 3 bases to trimming and J lost 1 base, with 10 bases between them. CDR3: CSASGTQSYEQYF. The CDR3 bases that were read are TGCAGTGCTAGTGGGACACAGTCCTACGAG.

As regards this clone: The DNA ends 3 residues before the CDR3 does, and the rest of the CDR3 is filled in from the germline J gene. This chain joins TRBV7-3 and TRBJ1-1; a weak D match, TRBD1 (6 bases). Germline assignment: CDR1 SGHTA and CDR2 FQGTGA. The CDR3 is made up of 13 amino acids. Trimming shortened V by 3 bases and J by 4 bases, and 9 bases separated the two germline ends. CDR3 bases read: TGTGCCAGCAGCTTTCAGGGGCGCACTGAA. It codes for CASSFQGRTE. The entire CDR3 protein is CASSFQGRTEAFF. Full variable domain (rest looked up from reference TRBV7-3 and TRBJ1-1): GAGVSQTPSNKVTEKGKYVELRCDPISGHTALYWYRQSLGQGPEFLIYFQGTGAADDSGLPNDRFFAVRPEGSVSTLKIQRTERGDSAVYLCASSFQGRTEAFFGQGTRLTVV.

Turning to this clone: The CDR3 extends 3 residues past the end of the read, so its final part is completed from the germline J gene. The chain is built from TRBV2 and TRBJ1-4; no firm D call. The V gene's germline CDR1 is SNHLY and CDR2 FYNNEI. This CDR3 contains 14 residues. Trimming pared 6 bases from V and 3 bases from J, leaving 11 bases between. CDR3 DNA, as far as it was read: TGTGCCAGCAGGGAGGGTCCGGCTAATGAAAAA. Its protein product is CASREGPANEK. The whole CDR3 sequence is CASREGPANEKLFF.

To note about this clone: Read data end 3 residues before the CDR3 end; the end is taken from the germline J gene. This sequence joins TRBV7-6 and TRBJ1-2; D unresolved. The CDR3 loop spans 13 amino acids. CDR1 and CDR2 (germline): SGHVS, FNYEAQ. CDR3 DNA, as far as it was read: TGTGCCAGCAGCTCAACTAGCGCCGAGAGC. It yields the protein CASSSTSAES. The whole CDR3 protein is CASSSTSAESYTF. The whole variable domain, filled in from reference TRBV7-6 and TRBJ1-2, reads GAGVSQSPRYKVTKRGQDVALRCDPISGHVSLYWYRQALGQGPEFLTYFNYEAQQDKSGLPNDRFSAERPEGSISTLTIQRTEQRDSAMYRCASSSTSAESYTFGSGTRLTVV.

By frequency, this clone is medium-sized. Read data end 3 residues before the CDR3 end; the end is taken from the germline J gene. The chain employs TRBV7-7 and TRBJ2-1, with D tentatively TRBD2 (6 bases). Trimming pared 5 bases from V and 4 bases from J, leaving 12 bases between. CDR3 size: 14 residues. Looked up from germline, CDR1 is SSHAT and CDR2 is FNYEAQ (reference sequence). CDR3: CASSAVGGYNEQFF. The part of the CDR3 DNA that was read is TGTGCCAGCAGCGCCGTGGGGGGTTACAATGAG.